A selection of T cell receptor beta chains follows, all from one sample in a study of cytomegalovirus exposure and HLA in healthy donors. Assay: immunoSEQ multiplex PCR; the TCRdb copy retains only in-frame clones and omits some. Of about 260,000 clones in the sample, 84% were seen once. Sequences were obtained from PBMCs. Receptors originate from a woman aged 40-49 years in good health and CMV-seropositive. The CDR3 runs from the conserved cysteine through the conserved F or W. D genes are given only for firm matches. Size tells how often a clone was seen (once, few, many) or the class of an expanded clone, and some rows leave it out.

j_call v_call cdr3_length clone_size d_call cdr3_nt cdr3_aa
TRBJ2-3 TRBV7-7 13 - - TGTGCTAGCAGCCTACCCGGCACAGATACGCAGTATTTT CASSLPGTDTQYF
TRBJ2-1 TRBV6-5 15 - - TGTGCCAGCAGTATGCGGGACTTATCCTACAATGAGCAGTTCTTC CASSMRDLSYNEQFF
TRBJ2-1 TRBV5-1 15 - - TGCGCCAGCAGCTTGGTAGGGGGACTATGGAATGAGCAGTTCTTC CASSLVGGLWNEQFF
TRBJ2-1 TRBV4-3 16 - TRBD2 TGCGCCAGCAGCCCAGTTCTAGCGGGAGGCCTTAGCGAGCAGTTCTTC CASSPVLAGGLSEQFF
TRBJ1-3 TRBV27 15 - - TGTGCCAGCAGTTTACAGGGTAACTCTGGAAACACCATATATTTT CASSLQGNSGNTIYF
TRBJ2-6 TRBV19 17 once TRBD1 TGTGCCAGTAGTATGGGACAGGATGACTCTGGGGCCAACGGCCTGACTTTC CASSMGQDDSGANGLTF
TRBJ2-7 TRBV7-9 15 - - TGTGCCAGCAGCGCTTGGAGCGAGCGGACCTACGAGCAGTACTTC CASSAWSERTYEQYF
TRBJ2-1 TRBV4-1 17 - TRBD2 TGCGCCAGCAGCCAAGATCCCAAGAGCGGGAGGCCGGGTGAGCAGTTCTTC CASSQDPKSGRPGEQFF
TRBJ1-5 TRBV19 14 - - TGTGCCAGCGGAACGCGGAATAGCAATCAGCCCCAGCATTTT CASGTRNSNQPQHF
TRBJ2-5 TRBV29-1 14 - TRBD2 TGCAGCGTTGAGGAAGCGGGAGGAGGAGAGACCCAGTACTTC CSVEEAGGGETQYF
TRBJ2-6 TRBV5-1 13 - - TGCGCCAGCAGCTTAATACAGTCCAACGTCCTGACTTTC CASSLIQSNVLTF
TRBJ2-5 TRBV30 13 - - TGTGCCTGGAGCCGTGATACTCAAGAGACCCAGTACTTC CAWSRDTQETQYF
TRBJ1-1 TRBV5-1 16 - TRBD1 TGCGCCAGCAGCCCACATTCAGGGGGCGGGAACACTGAAGCTTTCTTT CASSPHSGGGNTEAFF
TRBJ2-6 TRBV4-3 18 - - TGCGCCAGCAGCCAAGAGAGGGGGGGGTACTCTGGGGCCAACGGCCTGACTTTC CASSQERGGYSGANGLTF
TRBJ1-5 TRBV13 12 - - TGTGCCAGCAGCTTTAGGGGGCAGCCCCAGCATTTT CASSFRGQPQHF
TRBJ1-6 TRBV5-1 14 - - TGCGCCAGCAGCCCGGACAGCTACAATTCACCCCTCCACTTT CASSPDSYNSPLHF
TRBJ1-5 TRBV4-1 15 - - TGCGCCAGCAGCCAAGATTTAGGGGTTCGGCAGCCCCAGCATTTT CASSQDLGVRQPQHF
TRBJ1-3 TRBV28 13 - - TGTGCCAGCAGTCCGGGGTCGAGAAACACCATATATTTT CASSPGSRNTIYF
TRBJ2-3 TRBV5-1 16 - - TGCGCCAGCAGCTTGGAAGGTTCGGGGGGCACAGATACGCAGTATTTT CASSLEGSGGTDTQYF
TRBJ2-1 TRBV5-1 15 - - TGCGCCAGCTTCCGGGTGGCTAGCTCAGTCGATGAGCAGTTCTTC CASFRVASSVDEQFF
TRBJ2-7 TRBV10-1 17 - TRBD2 TGCGCCAGCAGTGAATTGTCGTCGGGACTAGCGTTTCACGAGCAGTACTTC CASSELSSGLAFHEQYF
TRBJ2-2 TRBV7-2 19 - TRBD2 TGTGCCAGCAGCTTTTTTCCTTACCGGGGGACTAGCTTGTCCCGGGGAGCTGTTTTT CASSFFPYRGTSLSRGAVF
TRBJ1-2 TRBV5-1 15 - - TGCGCCAGCAGCCCCACCGGGACACCTAACTATGGCTACACCTTC CASSPTGTPNYGYTF
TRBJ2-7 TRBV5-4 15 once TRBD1 TGTGCCAGCAGCTTGGGTTCGACAGGGGGCTACGAGCAGTACTTC CASSLGSTGGYEQYF
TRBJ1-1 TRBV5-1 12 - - TGCGCCAGCAGCCTAAGCGGGGCTGAAGCTTTCTTT CASSLSGAEAFF